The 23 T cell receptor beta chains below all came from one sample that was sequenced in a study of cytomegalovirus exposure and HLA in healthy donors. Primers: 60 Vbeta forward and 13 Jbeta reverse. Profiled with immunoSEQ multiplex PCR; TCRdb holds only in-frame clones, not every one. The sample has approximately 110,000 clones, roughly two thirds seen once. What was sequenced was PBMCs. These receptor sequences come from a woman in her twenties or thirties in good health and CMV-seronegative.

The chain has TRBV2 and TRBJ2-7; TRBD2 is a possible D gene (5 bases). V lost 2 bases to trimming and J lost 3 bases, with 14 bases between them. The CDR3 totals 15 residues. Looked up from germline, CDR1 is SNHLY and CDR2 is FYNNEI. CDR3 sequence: CASSEFGLKDYEQYF. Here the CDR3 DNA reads TGTGCCAGCAGTGAATTTGGACTGAAAGACTACGAGCAGTACTTC.

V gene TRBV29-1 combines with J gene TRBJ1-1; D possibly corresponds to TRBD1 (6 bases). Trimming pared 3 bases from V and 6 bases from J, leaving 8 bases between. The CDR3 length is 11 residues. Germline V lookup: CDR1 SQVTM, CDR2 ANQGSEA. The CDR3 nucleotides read TGCAGCGTTGACAGGGGCGCTGAAGCTTTCTTT. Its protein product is CSVDRGAEAFF.

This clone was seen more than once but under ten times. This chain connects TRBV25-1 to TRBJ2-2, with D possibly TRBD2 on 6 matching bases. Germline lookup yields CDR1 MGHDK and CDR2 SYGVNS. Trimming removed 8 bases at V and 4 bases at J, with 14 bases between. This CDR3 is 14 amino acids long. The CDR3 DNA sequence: TGTGCCAGCCATAAGGGAGGCGGCACCGGGGAGCTGTTTTTT. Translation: CASHKGGGTGELFF.

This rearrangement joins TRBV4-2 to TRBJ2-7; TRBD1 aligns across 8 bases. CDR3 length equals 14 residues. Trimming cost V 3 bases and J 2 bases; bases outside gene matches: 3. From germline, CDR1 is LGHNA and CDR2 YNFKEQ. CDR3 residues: CASSHGQGTYEQYF. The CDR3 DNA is TGTGCCAGCAGCCACGGACAGGGAACCTACGAGCAGTACTTC.

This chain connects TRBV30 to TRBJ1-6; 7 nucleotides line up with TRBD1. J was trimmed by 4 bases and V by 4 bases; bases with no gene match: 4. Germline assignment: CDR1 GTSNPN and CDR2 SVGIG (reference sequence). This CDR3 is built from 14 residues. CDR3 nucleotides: TGTGCCTGGAAGGGGGACAGTTATAATTCACCCCTCCACTTT. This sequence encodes CAWKGDSYNSPLHF.

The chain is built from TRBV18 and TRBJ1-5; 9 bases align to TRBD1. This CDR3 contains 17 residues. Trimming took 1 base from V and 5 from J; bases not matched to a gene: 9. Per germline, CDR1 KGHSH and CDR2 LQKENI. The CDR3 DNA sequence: TGTGCCAGCTCACCACGGAGGGTGACAGGGGGGGATCAGCCCCAGCATTTT. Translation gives CASSPRRVTGGDQPQHF.

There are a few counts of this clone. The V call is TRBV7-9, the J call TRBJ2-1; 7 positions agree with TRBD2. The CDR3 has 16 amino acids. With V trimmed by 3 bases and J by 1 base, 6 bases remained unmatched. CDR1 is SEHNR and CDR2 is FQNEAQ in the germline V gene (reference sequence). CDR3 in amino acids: CASSFGGSRSYNEQFF. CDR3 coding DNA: TGTGCCAGCAGCTTCGGCGGGAGTCGGTCCTACAATGAGCAGTTCTTC. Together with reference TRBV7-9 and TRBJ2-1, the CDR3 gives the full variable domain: DTGVSQNPRHKITKRGQNVTFRCDPISEHNRLYWYRQTLGQGPEFLTYFQNEAQLEKSRLLSDRFSAERPKGSFSTLEIQRTEQGDSAMYLCASSFGGSRSYNEQFFGPGTRLTVL.

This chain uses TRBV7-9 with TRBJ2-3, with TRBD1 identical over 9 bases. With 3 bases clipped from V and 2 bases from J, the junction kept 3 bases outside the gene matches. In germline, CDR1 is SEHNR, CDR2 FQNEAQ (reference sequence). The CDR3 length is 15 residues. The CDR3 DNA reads TGTGCCAGCAGCTTTACAGGGGGCCTCACAGATACGCAGTATTTT. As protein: CASSFTGGLTDTQYF.

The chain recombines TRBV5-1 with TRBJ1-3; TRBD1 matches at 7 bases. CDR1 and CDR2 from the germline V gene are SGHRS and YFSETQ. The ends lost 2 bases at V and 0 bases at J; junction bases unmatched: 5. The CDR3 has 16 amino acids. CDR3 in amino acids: CASSLGQVNSGNTIYF. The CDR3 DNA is TGCGCCAGCAGCTTAGGACAGGTCAACTCTGGAAACACCATATATTTT.

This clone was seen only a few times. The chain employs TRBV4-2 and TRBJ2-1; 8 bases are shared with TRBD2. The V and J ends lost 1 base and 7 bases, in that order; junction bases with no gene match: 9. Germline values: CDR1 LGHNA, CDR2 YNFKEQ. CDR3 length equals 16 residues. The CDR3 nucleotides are TGTGCCAGCAGCCAAGTTAACAGCGGGAGTAGGAATGAGCAGTTCTTC. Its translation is CASSQVNSGSRNEQFF.

The CDR3 loop is CASSDKPQGSYEQYF. In nucleotides, the CDR3 is TGCGCCAGCAGCGACAAACCACAGGGGAGTTACGAGCAGTACTTC. The chain employs TRBV5-1 and TRBJ2-7, with 7 bases aligning to TRBD1. After removal of 4 bases from V and 4 bases from J, the junction contained 11 bases not matched to a gene. The CDR3 has 15 residues. Germline-derived CDR1 and CDR2 are SGHRS and YFSETQ.

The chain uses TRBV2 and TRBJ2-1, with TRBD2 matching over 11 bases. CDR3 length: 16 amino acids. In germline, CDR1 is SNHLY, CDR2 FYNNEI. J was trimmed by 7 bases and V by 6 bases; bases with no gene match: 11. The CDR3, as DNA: TGTGCCAGCAGCGAAATAGCGGGAGGGCCAGGAAATGAGCAGTTCTTC. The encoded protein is CASSEIAGGPGNEQFF.

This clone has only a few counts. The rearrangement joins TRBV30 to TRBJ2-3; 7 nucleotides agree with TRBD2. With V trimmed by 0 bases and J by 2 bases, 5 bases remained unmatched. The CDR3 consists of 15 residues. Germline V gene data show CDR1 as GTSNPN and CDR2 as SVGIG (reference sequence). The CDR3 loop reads CAWSVLERDTDTQYF. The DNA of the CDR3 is TGTGCCTGGAGTGTACTCGAGCGGGACACAGATACGCAGTATTTT.

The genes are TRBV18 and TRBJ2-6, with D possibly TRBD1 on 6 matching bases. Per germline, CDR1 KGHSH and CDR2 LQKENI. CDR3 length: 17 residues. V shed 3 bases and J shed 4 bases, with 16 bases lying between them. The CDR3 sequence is CASSPLNTGSGANVLTF. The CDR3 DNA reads TGTGCCAGCTCACCCCTTAACACAGGGTCGGGGGCCAACGTCCTGACTTTC.

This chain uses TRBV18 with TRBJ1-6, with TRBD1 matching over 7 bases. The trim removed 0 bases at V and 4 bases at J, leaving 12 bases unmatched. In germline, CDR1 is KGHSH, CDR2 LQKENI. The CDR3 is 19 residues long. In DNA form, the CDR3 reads TGTGCCAGCTCACCACCTAAAACGGTCGAGGGGGCTTATAATTCACCCCTCCACTTT. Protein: CASSPPKTVEGAYNSPLHF.

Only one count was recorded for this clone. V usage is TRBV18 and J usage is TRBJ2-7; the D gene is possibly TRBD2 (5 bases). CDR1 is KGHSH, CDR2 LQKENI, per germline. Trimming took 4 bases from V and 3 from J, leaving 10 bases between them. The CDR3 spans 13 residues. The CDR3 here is CASSLTRDYEQYF. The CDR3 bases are TGTGCCAGCTCACTAACTAGGGACTACGAGCAGTACTTC.

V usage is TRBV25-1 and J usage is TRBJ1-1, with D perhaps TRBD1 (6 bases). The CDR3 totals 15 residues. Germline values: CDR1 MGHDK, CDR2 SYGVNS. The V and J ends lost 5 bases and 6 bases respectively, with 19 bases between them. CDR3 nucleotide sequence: TGTGCCAGCAGTACTCTTACAGGGAAAGGGGCTGAAGCTTTCTTT. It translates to CASSTLTGKGAEAFF.

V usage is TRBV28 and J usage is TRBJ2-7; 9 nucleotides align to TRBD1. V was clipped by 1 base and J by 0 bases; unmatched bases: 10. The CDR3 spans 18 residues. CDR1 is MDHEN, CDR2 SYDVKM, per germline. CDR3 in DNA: TGTGCCAGCAGTTTATTTCTCTCGGGACAGGGATTCTCCTACGAGCAGTACTTC. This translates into CASSLFLSGQGFSYEQYF.

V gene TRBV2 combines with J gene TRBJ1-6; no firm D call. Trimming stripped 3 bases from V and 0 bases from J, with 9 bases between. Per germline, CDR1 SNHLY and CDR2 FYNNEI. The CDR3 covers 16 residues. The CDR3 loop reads CASSEVYGSYNSPLHF. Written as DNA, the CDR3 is TGTGCCAGCAGTGAGGTCTACGGCTCCTATAATTCACCCCTCCACTTT.

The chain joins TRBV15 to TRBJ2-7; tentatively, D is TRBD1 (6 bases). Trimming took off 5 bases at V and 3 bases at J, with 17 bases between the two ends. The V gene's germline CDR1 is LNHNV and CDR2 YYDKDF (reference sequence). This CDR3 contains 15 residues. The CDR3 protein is CATSASGAQIYEQYF. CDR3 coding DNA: TGTGCCACCAGCGCCTCAGGGGCGCAAATCTACGAGCAGTACTTC.

CDR3 sequence reads: CAIRETGDTNQPQHF. The CDR3 DNA reads as TGTGCCATCAGAGAGACAGGGGATACGAATCAGCCCCAGCATTTT. This sequence joins TRBV10-3 and TRBJ1-5; the match to TRBD1 covers 8 bases. V shed 6 bases, J shed 4 bases, and the junction held 8 bases outside the gene matches. This CDR3 has 15 residues. Germline loops: CDR1 ENHRY, CDR2 SYGVKD.

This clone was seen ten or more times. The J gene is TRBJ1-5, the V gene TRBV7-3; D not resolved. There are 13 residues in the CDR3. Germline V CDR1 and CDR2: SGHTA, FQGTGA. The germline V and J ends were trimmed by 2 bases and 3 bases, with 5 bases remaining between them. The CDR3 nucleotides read TGTGCCAGCAGCTTAGGCCTCAATCAGCCCCAGCATTTT. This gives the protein CASSLGLNQPQHF.

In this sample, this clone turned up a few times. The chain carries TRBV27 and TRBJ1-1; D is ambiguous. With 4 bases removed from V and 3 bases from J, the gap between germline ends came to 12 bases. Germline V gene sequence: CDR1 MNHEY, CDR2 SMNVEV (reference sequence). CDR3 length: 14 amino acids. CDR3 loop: CASSSIDTHTEAFF. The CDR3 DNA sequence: TGTGCCAGCAGTTCCATCGACACCCACACTGAAGCTTTCTTT.